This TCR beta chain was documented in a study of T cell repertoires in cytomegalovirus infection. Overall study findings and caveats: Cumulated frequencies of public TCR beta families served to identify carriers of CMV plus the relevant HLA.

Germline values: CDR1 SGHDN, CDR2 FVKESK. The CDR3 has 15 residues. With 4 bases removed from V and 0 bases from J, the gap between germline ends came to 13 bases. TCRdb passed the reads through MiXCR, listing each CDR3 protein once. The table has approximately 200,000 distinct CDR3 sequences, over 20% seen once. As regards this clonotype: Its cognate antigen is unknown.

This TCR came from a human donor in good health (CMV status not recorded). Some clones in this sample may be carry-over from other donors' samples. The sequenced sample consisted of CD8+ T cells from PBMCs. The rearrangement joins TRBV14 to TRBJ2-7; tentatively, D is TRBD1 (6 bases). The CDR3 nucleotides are TGTGCCAGCAGCCTTTACCCGACAGGCTCCTACGAGCAGTACTTC. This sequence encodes CASSLYPTGSYEQYF.